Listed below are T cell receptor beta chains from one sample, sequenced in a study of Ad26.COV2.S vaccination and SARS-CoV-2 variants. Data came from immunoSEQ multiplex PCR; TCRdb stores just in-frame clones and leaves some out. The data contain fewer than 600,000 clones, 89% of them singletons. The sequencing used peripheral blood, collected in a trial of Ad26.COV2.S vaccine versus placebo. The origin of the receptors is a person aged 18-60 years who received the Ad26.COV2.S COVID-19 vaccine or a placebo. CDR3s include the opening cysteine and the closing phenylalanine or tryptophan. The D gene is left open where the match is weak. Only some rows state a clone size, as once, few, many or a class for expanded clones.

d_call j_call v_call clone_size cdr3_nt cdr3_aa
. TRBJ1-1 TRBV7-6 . TGTGCCAGCAGCCTAGGACCCAAATGGGCGAACACTGAAGCTTTCTTT CASSLGPKWANTEAFF
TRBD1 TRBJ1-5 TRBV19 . TGTGCCAGTAGTATGGGACAGGGGGGAAGATATAGCAATCAGCCCCAGCATTTT CASSMGQGGRYSNQPQHF
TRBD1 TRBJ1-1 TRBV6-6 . TGTGCCAGCAGTCACGGACAGGGCGGCACTGAAGCTTTCTTT CASSHGQGGTEAFF
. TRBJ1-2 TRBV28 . TGTGCCAGCAGTTTTTACTCTGGAGGGCATGGCTACACCTTC CASSFYSGGHGYTF
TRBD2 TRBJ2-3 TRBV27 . TGTGCCAGCCGGTTAAGGGAGTTTAAATCTTTAGCGGGGGACACAGATACGCAGTATTTT CASRLREFKSLAGDTDTQYF
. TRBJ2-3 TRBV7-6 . TGTGCCAGCAGCTTAGGGGGACAACGCACAGATACGCAGTATTTT CASSLGGQRTDTQYF
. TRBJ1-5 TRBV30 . TGTGCCTGGAGTAGGGACAACGTCGTCAATCAGCCCCAGCATTTT CAWSRDNVVNQPQHF
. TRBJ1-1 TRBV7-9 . TGTGCCAGCAGCTTCCGAGGACCGAGCACTGAAGCTTTCTTT CASSFRGPSTEAFF
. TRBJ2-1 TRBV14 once TGTGCCAGCAGCCTTTACAATGAGCAGTTCTTC CASSLYNEQFF
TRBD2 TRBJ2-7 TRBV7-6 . TGTGCCAGCAGCAAGTCGGGGGGGTCCTCCTACGAGCAGTACTTC CASSKSGGSSYEQYF
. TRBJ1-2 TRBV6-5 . TGTGCCAGCAGTTACTCCGGATACGCTAACTATGGCTACACCTTC CASSYSGYANYGYTF
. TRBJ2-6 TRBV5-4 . TGTGCCAGCAGCTTATGGAGTTCTGGGGCCAACGTCCTGACTTTC CASSLWSSGANVLTF
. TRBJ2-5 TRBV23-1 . TGCGCCAGCAGTTTAAGGGTCGGGACAAATCAAGAGACCCAGTACTTC CASSLRVGTNQETQYF
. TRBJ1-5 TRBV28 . TGTGCCATCCGGGGGCAGGGGCTGGGCAATCAGCCCCAGCATTTT CAIRGQGLGNQPQHF
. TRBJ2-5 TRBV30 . TGTGCCTGGAGTGGACTTAGGGAGGCCCTTCGACCCAAGACCCAGTACTTC CAWSGLREALRPKTQYF
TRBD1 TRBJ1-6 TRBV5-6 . TGTGCCAGTCGACAGGGCCAATTATATAATTCACCCCTCCACTTT CASRQGQLYNSPLHF
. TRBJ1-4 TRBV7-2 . TGTGCCAGCAGCACGTGGGGCAGCCCAGGGGAAAAACTGTTTTTT CASSTWGSPGEKLFF
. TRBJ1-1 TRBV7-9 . TGTGCCGGGGGCAGGCAAATGAACACTGAAGCTTTCTTT CAGGRQMNTEAFF
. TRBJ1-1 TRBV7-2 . TGTGCCAGCAGCTTTAATCAGGGACCCACTGAAGCTTTCTTT CASSFNQGPTEAFF
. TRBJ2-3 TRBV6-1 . TGTGCCAGCAGTGAAGCGTCTGTGCCTACAGATACGCAGTATTTT CASSEASVPTDTQYF
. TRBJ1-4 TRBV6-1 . TGTGCCAGCAGTGACGGACAACCCGGGAATGAAAAACTGTTTTTT CASSDGQPGNEKLFF
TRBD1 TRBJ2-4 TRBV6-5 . TGTGCCAGCGGACCGGGACAGGAAAACATTCAGTACTTC CASGPGQENIQYF
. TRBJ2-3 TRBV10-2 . TGCGCCAGCAGCACTACCAGCAGGGCCACAGATACGCAGTATTTT CASSTTSRATDTQYF
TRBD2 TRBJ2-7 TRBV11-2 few TGTGCCAGCACCTTTCGGACTAGCGGGGCCCACGAGCAGTACTTC CASTFRTSGAHEQYF
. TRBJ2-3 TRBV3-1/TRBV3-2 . TGTGCCAGCAGCCAAGATCTGGGAGCCGGCACAGATACGCAGTATTTT CASSQDLGAGTDTQYF
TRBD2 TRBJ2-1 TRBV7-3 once TGTGCCAGGTTACTAGCGGGACGTCGGAATGAGCAGTTCTTC CARLLAGRRNEQFF
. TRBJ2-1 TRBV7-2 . TGTGCCAGCAGCCTGACACCGGGGACCTACAATGAGCAGTTCTTC CASSLTPGTYNEQFF
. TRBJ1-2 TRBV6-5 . TGTGCCAGCAGTTACACGAGACGGGGACAACCGTATGGCTACACCTTC CASSYTRRGQPYGYTF
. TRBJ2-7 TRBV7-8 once TGTGCCAGCAGCCCGTGGACAGCTTCCACCTACGAGCAGTACTTC CASSPWTASTYEQYF
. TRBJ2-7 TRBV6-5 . TGTGCCAGCAGTTACGGGCCAGCAGGGGATTCCGAGCAGTACTTC CASSYGPAGDSEQYF
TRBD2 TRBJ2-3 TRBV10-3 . TGTGCCATCAGTACGGTGGGGGACCCGGGGGGTACGCAGTATTTT CAISTVGDPGGTQYF
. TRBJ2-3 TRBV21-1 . TGTGCCAGCAGCTCCCGGACAAGAGCCCCTATCAGCACAGATACGCAGTATTTT CASSSRTRAPISTDTQYF
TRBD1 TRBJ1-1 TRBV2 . TGTGCCAGCAGTGCTGACAGGGGGCGGACTGAAGCTTTCTTT CASSADRGRTEAFF